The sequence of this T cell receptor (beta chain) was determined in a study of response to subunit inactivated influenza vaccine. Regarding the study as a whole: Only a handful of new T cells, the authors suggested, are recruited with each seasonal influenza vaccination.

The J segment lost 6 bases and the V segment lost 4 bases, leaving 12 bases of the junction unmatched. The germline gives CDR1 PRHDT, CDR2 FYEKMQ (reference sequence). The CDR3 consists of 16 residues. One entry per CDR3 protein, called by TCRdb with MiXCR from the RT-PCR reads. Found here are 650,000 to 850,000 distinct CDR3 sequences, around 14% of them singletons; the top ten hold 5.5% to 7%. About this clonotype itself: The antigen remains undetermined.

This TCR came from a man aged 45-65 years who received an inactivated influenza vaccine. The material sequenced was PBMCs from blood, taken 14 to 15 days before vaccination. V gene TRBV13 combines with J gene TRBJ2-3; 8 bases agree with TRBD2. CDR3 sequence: CASSSIGGAGSDTQYF. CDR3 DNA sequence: TGTGCCAGCAGCTCCATCGGGGGGGCAGGGTCGGATACGCAGTATTTT.